This record looks at one TCR beta chain sequence and its context. No cognate antigen has been identified for it. One base away there is no much larger clone; base qualities are not given. This specimen belongs to a study of blood T cells in healthy people across ages (dated by TCRdb to about 2015). Regarding the research as a whole: In model experiments, template switching captured roughly one uniquely barcoded TCR beta cDNA molecule for every two T cells. Four age groups were formed from the donors: young (average roughly 15 years), middle-aged (around 40), aged (62) and long-lived (about 75). Donors of different ages were randomly distributed across sequencing lanes to avoid experimental bias. The study analyzed two additional independent replicas of 1 million unique cDNA reads from the same blood draw for two donors, one aged 18 to 29 and one aged 80 or older. To track age-related changes in TCR beta repertoire diversity, the study relied on deep sequencing normalized with unique cDNA molecular identifiers. Results and caveats for the whole study, not just this receptor: As age increased, observed TCR beta diversity per million T cells dropped in a roughly linear way, and a significant reduction was already evident by age about 40. Estimates of total diversity based on one million sequenced T cells were regarded as lower bounds and as underestimates. Compared with the aged group, the long-lived group had more naive CD4+ T cells, fewer expanded clones and increased TCR diversity, suggesting age selection. Conclusive comparison of naive and antigen-experienced compartments was prevented by the profiling of bulk unsorted PBMCs. A strong correlation was found between observed TCR beta diversity and the percentage of naive T cells measured by flow cytometry. Donor CMV infection status was unknown, potentially confounding age-related changes in expanded clonotypes.

The roughly 38 donors, aged about 6 to 95 years, were systemically healthy Caucasian individuals from Russia. Each donor gave 8 to 10 milliliters of peripheral blood, drawn into EDTA-treated Vacutainer tubes. Ficoll-Paque density-gradient centrifugation was used to isolate PBMCs, with at least 6.5 million per sample. Total RNA, at least 5 micrograms per sample, was extracted from PBMCs with Trizol reagent. The percentages of naive CD45RAhigh/CD27high T cells were determined by flow cytometry on a PBMC aliquot from every donor. The trim is 1 base for V and 2 bases for J, with a gap of 18 bases between the germline ends. The germline V gene provides CDR1 SGHRS and CDR2 YFSETQ. The CDR3 sequence holds 17 residues, the cysteine and phenylalanine included. Only the CDR3 region is kept as DNA, spanning 51 bases read in frame from base 1. The library was obtained by 5' RACE. A second roughly 6 to 11 cycle PCR used a sample-barcoded 5' primer and a J-beta primer mix. A template-switch 5' adaptor carrying 12 random nucleotides introduced a unique molecular identifier onto each TCR beta cDNA molecule. At least 2.5 million CDR3-containing paired-end reads were obtained from each sample. First-strand cDNA was synthesized from all RNA with the Mint cDNA synthesis kit, primed by a TRBC-specific oligonucleotide. All cDNA was treated with uracil-DNA glycosylase and then went through a first 18-cycle PCR with the universal primers M1SS and BC2_uni_R. In the original analysis: For normalization, 1 million high-quality reads were randomly selected from each sample, with every read carrying a distinct molecular identifier. Instead of being binned into consensus sequences, reads that shared molecular identifiers were thrown out. MiTCR, with a Q25 quality threshold and the strictest error-elimination algorithm, was used for CDR3 identification, clonotype clustering and error correction. A nonparametric unseen species model using Euler transformation provided a lower-bound estimate of total TCR beta diversity. The public reads were run again by TCRdb, first through fastp at Q25 and then through MiXCR, and only productive beta chains were kept. Here each entry gathers all rows of one CDR3 protein and keeps the most common genes and DNA. The V and J calls shown here were made by TCRdb, not taken from the authors' results. Within this sample are 1.5 million to 2 million distinct CDR3 sequences, with about two fifths of them counted one time only. About 21% of the sample lies in the top ten.

This clonotype originated in a human donor in good health. The sequenced material came from blood. The rearranged chain carries TRBV5-1 and TRBJ2-5; the D region possibly corresponds to TRBD2 (6 bases align). The bases read TGCGCCAGCAGCTTGTTTTATGGGGTAGCGGCTCAAGAGACCCAGTACTTC. Its protein reads: CASSLFYGVAAQETQYF.